This paragraph reports one TCR beta chain. What it recognizes is unknown. Sequencing was performed with immunoSEQ multiplex PCR; in TCRdb, only in-frame clones are kept and a portion is missing. The table records about 100,000 clones, about nine tenths of them present only once. This sample is drawn from a study of siplizumab effects on memory and regulatory T cells. Study-wide points: The alloresponse seemed to draw substantially on naive T cells, which appeared more diverse than memory cells.

V trimming: 6 bases; J trimming: 10 bases; junction bases outside the gene matches: 15. This CDR3 has 14 amino acids. The germline V gene encodes CDR1 SGHRS and CDR2 YFSETQ. The sequence derives from a human donor in good health. The specimen sequenced was non-Treg CD4+ T cells sorted from blood. V is TRBV5-1 and J is TRBJ2-5, with 7 bases aligning to TRBD2. The CDR3 region is CASTSRDYGGSQYF. CDR3 nucleotide sequence: TGCGCCAGCACTTCCCGGGACTATGGGGGGAGCCAGTACTTC. Looking up the rest from reference TRBV5-1 and TRBJ2-5 gives the full variable domain: KAGVTQTPRYLIKTRGQQVTLSCSPISGHRSVSWYQQTPGQGLQFLFEYFSETQRNKGNFPGRFSGRQFSNSRSEMNVSTLELGDSALYLCASTSRDYGGSQYFGPGTRLLVL.